Below are 29 T cell receptor beta chains sequenced from a single sample in a study of radiotherapy plus CTLA-4 blockade in lung cancer. TCRdb keeps only in-frame clones here, not all; method: immunoSEQ multiplex PCR. The table lists roughly 120,000 clones, about four fifths of them singletons, with about 5.2% in the top ten. Sample: peripheral blood, taken from a patient treated with radiotherapy plus ipilimumab. The receptors shown here come from a human donor with non-small cell lung cancer who had a partial response to radiotherapy plus ipilimumab.

The chain combines TRBV15 with TRBJ1-5, with TRBD1 identical over 8 bases. CDR3 length: 16 residues. Germline V gene data show CDR1 as LNHNV and CDR2 as YYDKDF (reference sequence). V was pared by 0 bases and J by 2 bases, with 3 bases of the junction left unmatched. The CDR3 region is CATSREKTGGNQPQHF. CDR3 nucleotides: TGTGCCACCAGCAGAGAAAAGACAGGGGGCAATCAGCCCCAGCATTTT.

The V call is TRBV5-1, the J call TRBJ2-2; 8 bases are a match to TRBD2. Germline loops: CDR1 SGHRS, CDR2 YFSETQ. V trimming: 4 bases; J trimming: 4 bases; junction bases outside the gene matches: 12. The CDR3 is 17 residues long. As DNA, the CDR3 is TGCGCCAGCAGCCCAGAGGGGGTAGCGGGACGCACCGGGGAGCTGTTTTTT. Translation: CASSPEGVAGRTGELFF.

The genes are TRBV7-2 and TRBJ2-5; 8 bases map to TRBD2. V gave up 3 bases and J gave up 4 bases; unmatched junction bases: 7. The germline CDR1 and CDR2 sequences are SGHTA and FQGNSA. This CDR3 contains 15 residues. The chain's CDR3 is CASSLAGLGAETQYF. As DNA, the CDR3 is TGTGCCAGCAGCTTGGCGGGACTAGGTGCAGAGACCCAGTACTTC.

V is TRBV30 and J is TRBJ2-1; perhaps TRBD1 as D (6 bases). V lost 2 bases and J 4 bases, leaving 15 bases between the germline ends. Germline lookup yields CDR1 GTSNPN and CDR2 SVGIG (reference sequence). The CDR3 is made up of 15 amino acids. The CDR3 loop is CAWSPGPDSYNEQFF. The CDR3 nucleotides are TGTGCCTGGAGTCCAGGGCCGGACAGTTACAATGAGCAGTTCTTC.

The chain combines TRBV7-2 with TRBJ2-3; tentatively, D is TRBD2 (7 bases). The CDR3 runs 14 residues. The V gene lost 2 bases and the J gene lost 6 bases, with 12 bases spanning the gap. From germline, CDR1 is SGHTA and CDR2 FQGNSA. CDR3 in DNA: TGTGCCAGCAGCTTATGGGGGGGCGGGGATACGCAGTATTTT. Residues: CASSLWGGGDTQYF. The full variable domain, in which reference TRBV7-2 and TRBJ2-3 provide the parts outside the CDR3, is GAGVSQSPSNKVTEKGKDVELRCDPISGHTALYWYRQSLGQGLEFLIYFQGNSAPDKSGLPSDRFSAERTGGSVSTLTIQRTQQEDSAVYLCASSLWGGGDTQYFGPGTRLTVL.

This clone was picked up a small number of times. This chain connects TRBV7-9 to TRBJ2-1; the match to TRBD2 covers 9 bases. This CDR3 comprises 17 residues. J gave up 4 bases and V 1 base, and 8 bases lay outside the gene matches. CDR1 is SEHNR, CDR2 FQNEAQ, per germline (reference sequence). The CDR3, as DNA: TGTGCCAGCAGCTTAGACCGGCTAGCGGGGCTATACAATGAGCAGTTCTTC. It yields the protein CASSLDRLAGLYNEQFF. Looking up the rest from reference TRBV7-9 and TRBJ2-1 gives the full variable domain: DTGVSQNPRHKITKRGQNVTFRCDPISEHNRLYWYRQTLGQGPEFLTYFQNEAQLEKSRLLSDRFSAERPKGSFSTLEIQRTEQGDSAMYLCASSLDRLAGLYNEQFFGPGTRLTVL.

Comment on this clone: The sample holds other DNA sequences that translate to the same CDR3. The chain is built from TRBV2 and TRBJ1-5; 8 bases map to TRBD1. Germline CDR1 and CDR2: SNHLY and FYNNEI. CDR3 length equals 14 residues. The V segment lost 9 bases and the J segment 1 base; nucleotides outside the gene matches: 5. This CDR3 reads CASGDRLSNQPQHF. CDR3 DNA: TGTGCCAGTGGGGACAGGTTGAGCAATCAGCCCCAGCATTTT.

The rearrangement links TRBV6-5 to TRBJ2-3; possibly TRBD2 for D (5 bases). Germline values: CDR1 MNHEY, CDR2 SVGAGI. Trimming pared 4 bases from V and 2 bases from J, leaving 13 bases between. The CDR3 is 15 amino acids. The CDR3 sequence: CASSSLAINTDTQYF. The CDR3 nucleotides are TGTGCCAGCAGTTCATTAGCGATAAACACAGATACGCAGTATTTT.

The chain links TRBV6-5 to TRBJ2-5; TRBD1 matches 7 bases. Germline assignment: CDR1 MNHEY and CDR2 SVGAGI. The V and J ends lost 6 bases and 5 bases, in that order; junction bases with no gene match: 6. The CDR3 sequence is 13 residues long. CDR3 nucleotide sequence: TGTGCCAGCAGCCTCAGGGGGTGGGAGACCCAGTACTTC. This translates into CASSLRGWETQYF.

As for this clone: At one end the junction does not follow the germline gene, possibly because of a read error. The chain is built from TRBV7-7 and TRBJ1-1, with D possibly being TRBD1 (6 bases). CDR1 and CDR2 from the germline V gene are SSHAT and FNYEAQ (reference sequence). This CDR3 has 13 residues. The CDR3 DNA sequence: TGTGCTAGCAGCCTGGACAGTAACACTGAAGCTTTCTTT. Amino acids: CASSLDSNTEAFF.

The rearrangement joins TRBV10-3 to TRBJ2-7; TRBD2 matches at 10 bases. Germline V CDR1 and CDR2: ENHRY, SYGVKD. This CDR3 is built from 15 residues. V shed 10 bases, J shed 2 bases, and the junction held 11 bases outside the gene matches. The CDR3 coding sequence is TGTGCCAGTGATGTTAGCGGGAGGTTTCCCTACGAGCAGTACTTC. Amino acid sequence: CASDVSGRFPYEQYF.

This clone has only a few counts. V and J are TRBV19 and TRBJ1-2; D gene uncertain. V lost 0 bases and J 4 bases, leaving 12 bases between the germline ends. This CDR3 region has 15 residues. CDR1 is LNHDA and CDR2 is SQIVND in the germline V gene (reference sequence). The CDR3 DNA follows: TGTGCCAGTAGTATAGATCATCGCCACAGCTATGGCTACACCTTC. Its translation: CASSIDHRHSYGYTF.

This clone was counted once. This same CDR3 is encoded by further DNA sequences in the sample. The rearrangement joins TRBV19 to TRBJ1-1; D ambiguous. CDR1 LNHDA and CDR2 SQIVND come from the germline V gene (reference sequence). The CDR3 runs to 12 residues. V was shortened by 3 bases and J by 10 bases, with 12 bases between the two germline ends. The CDR3 DNA reads TGTGCCAGTAGTATGCCCCCGCGGGGAGCTTTCTTT. Translation gives CASSMPPRGAFF.

Notes on this clone: In the same sample, other DNA sequences code for this CDR3. V usage is TRBV30 and J usage is TRBJ2-2; TRBD2 agrees at 12 bases. Germline-derived CDR1 and CDR2 are GTSNPN and SVGIG (reference sequence). The CDR3 length is 15 residues. V shed 1 base and J 6 bases; nucleotides not matched to a gene: 3. CDR3 nucleotides: TGTGCCTGGAGTGGACTAGCGGGAGTAGCCGGGGAGCTGTTTTTT. Amino acid sequence: CAWSGLAGVAGELFF. Variable domain in full (rest from reference TRBV30 and TRBJ2-2): SQTIHQWPATLVQPVGSPLSLECTVEGTSNPNLYWYRQAAGRGLQLLFYSVGIGQISSEVPQNLSASRPQDRQFILSSKKLLLSDSGFYLCAWSGLAGVAGELFFGEGSRLTVL.

This clone was seen a handful of times. The V call is TRBV27, the J call TRBJ1-1; D possibly corresponds to TRBD1 (5 bases). Germline V gene sequence: CDR1 MNHEY, CDR2 SMNVEV (reference sequence). V was cut by 8 bases and J by 4 bases, with 11 bases left in between. This CDR3 contains 12 residues. This CDR3 is CASSYGGTEAFF. Written as DNA, the CDR3 is TGTGCCAGCTCTTACGGGGGCACTGAAGCTTTCTTT.

The chain carries TRBV5-1 and TRBJ2-1; D perhaps matches TRBD2 (7 bases). V was pared by 0 bases and J by 10 bases, with 11 bases between. Per the germline V gene, CDR1 is SGHRS and CDR2 is YFSETQ. This CDR3 is 13 amino acids long. The CDR3, as DNA: TGCGCCAGCAGCTTGGCAGGGGAGGGGGAGCAGTTCTTC. It is translated as CASSLAGEGEQFF.

This clone was counted once. The chain links TRBV5-1 to TRBJ2-1, with TRBD2 identical over 12 bases. The CDR3 is made up of 15 amino acids. The J segment lost 9 bases and the V segment lost 4 bases, leaving 8 bases of the junction unmatched. Germline V gene lookup returns CDR1 SGHRS and CDR2 YFSETQ. CDR3 bases: TGCGCCAGCAGCCCAGGACTAGCGGGATCGAGTGAGCAGTTCTTC. Amino acids: CASSPGLAGSSEQFF.

This chain uses TRBV9 with TRBJ2-7, with D maybe TRBD2 (5 bases). CDR3 length: 13 amino acids. The germline V gene has CDR1 SGDLS and CDR2 YYNGEE. V gave up 0 bases and J gave up 6 bases, with 10 bases separating them. DNA of the CDR3: TGTGCCAGCAGCGTAGGGCTAGCAACCGAGCAGTACGTC. Protein product: CASSVGLATEQYV.

The rearrangement links TRBV5-1 to TRBJ2-7; 8 nucleotides line up with TRBD2. The germline V gene encodes CDR1 SGHRS and CDR2 YFSETQ. This CDR3 comprises 15 residues. J lost 2 bases, V lost 0 bases, and 4 bases had no gene match. The CDR3 loop reads CASSLGTLAAYEQYF. The CDR3 DNA reads TGCGCCAGCAGCTTGGGGACACTAGCGGCCTACGAGCAGTACTTC.

The chain combines TRBV28 with TRBJ1-2; 7 positions agree with TRBD1. V shed 5 bases, J shed 8 bases, and the junction held 2 bases outside the gene matches. Germline V gene lookup returns CDR1 MDHEN and CDR2 SYDVKM. The CDR3 runs 11 residues. In nucleotides, the CDR3 is TGTGCCAGCAGTGGGACAGACGGCTACACCTTC. Residues: CASSGTDGYTF.

The V gene is TRBV27, the J gene TRBJ2-3; TRBD1 matches at 7 bases. The germline V gene has CDR1 MNHEY and CDR2 SMNVEV (reference sequence). Trimming took 3 bases from V and 1 from J; bases not matched to a gene: 1. The CDR3 runs 14 residues. The CDR3 sequence: CASSFDRGTDTQYF. The CDR3 DNA sequence: TGTGCCAGCAGTTTCGACAGGGGCACAGATACGCAGTATTTT.

This chain uses TRBV4-2 with TRBJ1-5; 7 nucleotides line up with TRBD1. Germline V lookup: CDR1 LGHNA, CDR2 YNFKEQ. The CDR3 runs to 16 residues. Losses at the gene ends were 0 bases for V and 3 bases for J; bases not matched to a gene: 5. As DNA, the CDR3 is TGTGCCAGCAGCCAAGATTGGGACAGCCTCAATCAGCCCCAGCATTTT. It is translated as CASSQDWDSLNQPQHF.

Notes on this clone: The sample holds other DNA sequences that translate to the same CDR3. The rearrangement uses TRBV18 and TRBJ2-1; 7 nucleotides agree with TRBD2. This CDR3 has 13 amino acids. V gave up 2 bases and J gave up 6 bases; unmatched junction bases: 1. Germline-derived CDR1 and CDR2 are KGHSH and LQKENI. The CDR3 protein is CASSPWGGNEQFF. CDR3 in DNA: TGTGCCAGCTCACCATGGGGGGGCAATGAGCAGTTCTTC.

The chain uses TRBV5-8 and TRBJ2-7; 14 bases agree with TRBD2. This CDR3 region has 16 residues. The germline V gene encodes CDR1 SGHTS and CDR2 YDEGEE. Unmatched junction bases numbered 6, after V lost 1 base and J lost 6 bases. CDR3 protein: CASSLQGTSGSFEQYF. CDR3 nucleotides: TGTGCCAGCAGCTTGCAAGGGACTAGCGGGAGTTTCGAGCAGTACTTC. Full variable domain (rest looked up from reference TRBV5-8 and TRBJ2-7): EAGVTQSPTHLIKTRGQQATLRCSPISGHTSVYWYQQALGLGLQFLLWYDEGEERNRGNFPPRFSGRQFPNYSSELNVNALELEDSALYLCASSLQGTSGSFEQYFGPGTRLTVT.

The DNA for the CDR3 is TGCAGCGTTGTTCCCCCCGGGTTAAGAGAAGCTTTCTTT. Protein sequence: CSVVPPGLREAFF. This sequence joins TRBV29-1 and TRBJ1-1, with D unclear. This CDR3 contains 13 residues. V lost 4 bases and J 8 bases, leaving 17 bases between the germline ends. Per germline, CDR1 SQVTM and CDR2 ANQGSEA.

The chain has TRBV11-1 and TRBJ2-1; 13 bases are a match to TRBD2. Germline V gene lookup returns CDR1 SGHAT and CDR2 FQDESV (reference sequence). The CDR3 consists of 16 residues. Trimming cost V 4 bases and J 9 bases; bases outside gene matches: 9. The DNA for the CDR3 is TGTGCCAGCAGCTCCCCATGGACTAGCGGGAGTGCTGAGCAGTTCTTC. This encodes CASSSPWTSGSAEQFF. Full variable domain (missing parts from reference TRBV11-1 and TRBJ2-1): EAEVAQSPRYKITEKSQAVAFWCDPISGHATLYWYRQILGQGPELLVQFQDESVVDDSQLPKDRFSAERLKGVDSTLKIQPAELGDSAMYLCASSSPWTSGSAEQFFGPGTRLTVL.

This clone has just one count. This chain joins TRBV5-4 and TRBJ2-7; D is perhaps TRBD1 (5 bases). Trimming took off 5 bases at V and 0 bases at J, with 15 bases between the two ends. This CDR3 is built from 15 residues. In germline, CDR1 is SGHNT, CDR2 YYREEE (reference sequence). The CDR3 loop reads CASRPDRFHSYEQYF. CDR3 bases: TGTGCCAGCAGACCCGACAGATTTCACTCCTACGAGCAGTACTTC.

This clone turned up a few times. CDR3: CASTDGGAVNEKLFF. The CDR3 DNA reads TGTGCCAGCACCGACGGGGGAGCAGTTAATGAAAAACTGTTTTTT. The gene calls are TRBV6-6 and TRBJ1-4; a possible D gene is TRBD1 (5 bases). The CDR3 is made up of 15 amino acids. Trimming cost V 7 bases and J 4 bases, with 16 bases left between them. Germline values: CDR1 MNHNY, CDR2 SVGAGI (reference sequence).

This chain links TRBV19 with TRBJ2-2, with D unclear. Germline V gene sequence: CDR1 LNHDA, CDR2 SQIVND (reference sequence). CDR3 size: 12 residues. V lost 9 bases, J lost 7 bases, and 12 bases lay in between. The CDR3 DNA sequence: TGTGCCAGCTCCCCAAGAGGCGGGGAGCTGTTTTTT. Translation gives CASSPRGGELFF.